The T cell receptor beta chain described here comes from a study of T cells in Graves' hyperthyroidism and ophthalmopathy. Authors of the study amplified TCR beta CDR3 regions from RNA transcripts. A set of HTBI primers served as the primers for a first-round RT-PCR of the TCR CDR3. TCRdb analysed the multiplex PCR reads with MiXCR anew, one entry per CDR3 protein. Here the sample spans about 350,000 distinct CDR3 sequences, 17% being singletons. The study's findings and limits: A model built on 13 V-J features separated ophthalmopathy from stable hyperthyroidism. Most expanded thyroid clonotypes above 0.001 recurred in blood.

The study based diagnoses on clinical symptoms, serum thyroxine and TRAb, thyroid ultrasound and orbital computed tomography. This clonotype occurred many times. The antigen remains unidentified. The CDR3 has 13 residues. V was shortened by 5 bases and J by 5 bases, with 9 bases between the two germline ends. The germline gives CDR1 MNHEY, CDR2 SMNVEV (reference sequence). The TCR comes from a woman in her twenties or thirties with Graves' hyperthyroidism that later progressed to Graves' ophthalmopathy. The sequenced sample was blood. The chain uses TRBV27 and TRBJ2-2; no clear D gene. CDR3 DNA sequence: TGTGCCAGCAGTCCTCTTTATACCGGGGAGCTGTTTTTT. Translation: CASSPLYTGELFF.